This passage covers 14 T cell receptor beta chains from one sample sequenced in a study of T cell responses to AZD1222 COVID-19 vaccine. The method was immunoSEQ multiplex PCR; TCRdb's version includes in-frame clones alone and lacks a portion of them. The sample has roughly 150,000 clones, roughly nine tenths seen once. The specimen was peripheral blood, collected after recovery from COVID-19. These receptors all stem from an adult who had recovered from COVID-19.

J is TRBJ1-2 and V is TRBV9; D call uncertain. The CDR3 covers 12 residues. Trimming removed 4 bases from V and 7 bases from J, with 11 bases in between. The germline V gene encodes CDR1 SGDLS and CDR2 YYNGEE. CDR3 in DNA: TGTGCCAGCAGCACGCGCGCCGGTGGCTACACCTTC. It is translated as CASSTRAGGYTF.

The V gene is TRBV9, the J gene TRBJ1-1; TRBD1 agrees at 8 bases. Germline CDR1 SGDLS, CDR2 YYNGEE. The CDR3 sequence is 14 residues long. The V and J ends lost 4 bases and 2 bases, in that order; junction bases with no gene match: 4. The CDR3 spells CASSLGQGNTEAFF. Here the CDR3 DNA reads TGTGCCAGCAGCCTCGGACAGGGAAACACTGAAGCTTTCTTT.

This clone was recorded once. The V gene is TRBV28, the J gene TRBJ2-7; 7 bases match TRBD1. In germline, CDR1 is MDHEN, CDR2 SYDVKM. This CDR3 is built from 14 residues. Trimming cost V 5 bases and J 3 bases; bases outside gene matches: 7. In DNA form, the CDR3 reads TGTGCCAGCAGTCGCTACGACAGGGTCTACGAGCAGTACTTC. It specifies CASSRYDRVYEQYF.

This chain uses TRBV18 with TRBJ2-2; D remains ambiguous. In germline, CDR1 is KGHSH, CDR2 LQKENI. The V end lost 5 bases, the J end lost 2 bases, and 9 bases lay between the germline ends. This CDR3 comprises 14 residues. CDR3 amino acids: CASSFDGNTGELFF. DNA for the CDR3: TGTGCCAGCTCATTTGACGGTAACACCGGGGAGCTGTTTTTT.

This chain connects TRBV4-1 to TRBJ2-1; 8 bases line up with TRBD1. The CDR3 spans 15 residues. The V gene's germline CDR1 is MGHRA and CDR2 YSYEKL. V lost 4 bases to trimming and J lost 4 bases; unmatched junction nucleotides: 6. The CDR3 is CASSPGQGQYNEQFF. For the CDR3, the DNA is TGCGCCAGCAGCCCCGGACAGGGCCAGTACAATGAGCAGTTCTTC.

This clone came up once. This chain connects TRBV27 to TRBJ1-6, with a tentative D call TRBD1 (6 bases). The CDR3 totals 17 residues. Germline CDR1 is MNHEY and CDR2 is SMNVEV (reference sequence). The V end lost 4 bases, the J end lost 0 bases, and 13 bases lay between the germline ends. CDR3 DNA sequence: TGTGCCAGCAGTTCCCGCACAGGGATCTCCTATAATTCACCCCTCCACTTT. Translation gives CASSSRTGISYNSPLHF.

This chain links TRBV6-1 with TRBJ2-1; TRBD2 matches at 10 bases. Germline V CDR1 and CDR2: MNHNS, SASEGT. V trimming: 1 base; J trimming: 7 bases; junction bases outside the gene matches: 4. CDR3 size: 15 residues. The CDR3 DNA reads as TGTGCCAGCAGTGAAGTTACTAGCGGGAAGAATGAGCAGTTCTTC. This gives the protein CASSEVTSGKNEQFF.

The V gene is TRBV5-6, the J gene TRBJ2-7; 9 bases fit TRBD1. The trim removed 2 bases at V and 7 bases at J, leaving 4 bases unmatched. The CDR3 consists of 13 residues. Germline CDR1 reads SGHDT; CDR2 reads YYEEEE. The CDR3 sequence is CASSLQGAEEQYF. The CDR3 DNA sequence: TGTGCCAGCAGCTTACAGGGGGCGGAAGAGCAGTACTTC. Supplemented by reference TRBV5-6 and TRBJ2-7, the full variable domain reads DAGVTQSPTHLIKTRGQQVTLRCSPKSGHDTVSWYQQALGQGPQFIFQYYEEEERQRGNFPDRFSGHQFPNYSSELNVNALLLGDSALYLCASSLQGAEEQYFGPGTRLTVT.

This clone has only one observation. The rearrangement joins TRBV28 to TRBJ1-3; no reliable D call. CDR1 and CDR2 (germline): MDHEN, SYDVKM. The CDR3 runs 15 residues. Trimming shortened V by 1 base and J by 0 bases, and 7 bases separated the two germline ends. The CDR3 is CASSLSAGSGNTIYF. The CDR3 DNA is TGTGCCAGCAGTTTATCAGCGGGCTCTGGAAACACCATATATTTT.

The CDR3 region is CASSSWSGVSGNTIYF. In DNA form, the CDR3 reads TGCGCCAGCAGCTCATGGTCAGGGGTCTCCGGAAACACCATATATTTT. V usage is TRBV5-1 and J usage is TRBJ1-3; a weak D match, TRBD1 (6 bases). Germline values: CDR1 SGHRS, CDR2 YFSETQ. The CDR3 has 16 residues. The V gene lost 3 bases and the J gene lost 4 bases, with 17 bases spanning the gap.

The genes are TRBV5-1 and TRBJ2-7; D possibly matches TRBD1 or TRBD2 (5 bases each). Trimming left V 0 bases short and J 3 bases short, with 13 bases between. This CDR3 comprises 15 residues. Germline assignment: CDR1 SGHRS and CDR2 YFSETQ. CDR3 nucleotides: TGCGCCAGCAGCTTGGAGGGGACGGCGTTCTACGAGCAGTACTTC. Translation: CASSLEGTAFYEQYF. Together with reference TRBV5-1 and TRBJ2-7, the CDR3 gives the full variable domain: KAGVTQTPRYLIKTRGQQVTLSCSPISGHRSVSWYQQTPGQGLQFLFEYFSETQRNKGNFPGRFSGRQFSNSRSEMNVSTLELGDSALYLCASSLEGTAFYEQYFGPGTRLTVT.

The chain employs TRBV14 and TRBJ2-7; TRBD2 matches at 11 bases. With 0 bases clipped from V and 6 bases from J, the junction kept 4 bases outside the gene matches. The CDR3 covers 15 residues. Germline CDR1 SGHDN, CDR2 FVKESK. The CDR3 reads CASSQDLTSGSEQYF. The CDR3 region has the DNA TGTGCCAGCAGCCAAGATCTAACTAGCGGGAGCGAGCAGTACTTC.

This rearrangement joins TRBV11-2 to TRBJ2-3; D call uncertain. The CDR3 has 15 amino acids. From germline, CDR1 is SGHAT and CDR2 FQNNGV. V dropped 1 base and J dropped 1 base, with 9 bases sitting between them. CDR3 bases: TGTGCCAGCAGCTTAGTTTTGGCTGGCACAGATACGCAGTATTTT. Its protein is CASSLVLAGTDTQYF.

The J gene is TRBJ2-3, the V gene TRBV9; D is possibly TRBD2 (6 bases). The germline gives CDR1 SGDLS, CDR2 YYNGEE. V lost 2 bases to trimming and J lost 4 bases, with 14 bases between them. This CDR3 spans 15 amino acids. CDR3 DNA: TGTGCCAGCAGCGTTTCCGGGAGTAACCCAGATACGCAGTATTTT. This gives the protein CASSVSGSNPDTQYF.